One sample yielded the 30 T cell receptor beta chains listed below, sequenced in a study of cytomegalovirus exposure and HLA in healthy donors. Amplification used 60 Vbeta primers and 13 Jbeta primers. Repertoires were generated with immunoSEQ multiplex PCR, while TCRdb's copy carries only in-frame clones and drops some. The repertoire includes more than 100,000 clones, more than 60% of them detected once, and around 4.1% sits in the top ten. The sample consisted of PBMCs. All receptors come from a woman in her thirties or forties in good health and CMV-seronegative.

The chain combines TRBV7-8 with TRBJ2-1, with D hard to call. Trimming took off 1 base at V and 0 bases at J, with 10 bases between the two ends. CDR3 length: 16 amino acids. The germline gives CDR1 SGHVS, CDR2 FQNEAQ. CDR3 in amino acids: CASSLVVSDSYNEQFF. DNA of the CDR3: TGTGCCAGCAGCTTAGTGGTCAGCGACTCCTACAATGAGCAGTTCTTC.

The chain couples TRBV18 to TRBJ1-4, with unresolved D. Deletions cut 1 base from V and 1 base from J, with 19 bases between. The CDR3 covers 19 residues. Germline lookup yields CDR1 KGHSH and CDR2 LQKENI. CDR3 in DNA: TGTGCCAGCTCACCACGGCAGGTCAACCTCGAGTTAACTAATGAAAAACTGTTTTTT. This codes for CASSPRQVNLELTNEKLFF.

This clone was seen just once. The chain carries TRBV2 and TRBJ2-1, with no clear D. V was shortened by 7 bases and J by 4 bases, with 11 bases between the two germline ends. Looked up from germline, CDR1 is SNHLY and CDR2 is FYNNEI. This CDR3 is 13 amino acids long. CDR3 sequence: CASNFEQYNEQFF. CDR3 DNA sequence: TGTGCCAGCAACTTTGAACAGTACAATGAGCAGTTCTTC.

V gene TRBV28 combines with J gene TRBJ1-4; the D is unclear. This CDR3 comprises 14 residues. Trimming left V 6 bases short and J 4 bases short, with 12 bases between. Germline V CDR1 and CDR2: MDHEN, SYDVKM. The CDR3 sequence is CASSLGGRNEKLFF. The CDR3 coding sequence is TGTGCCAGCAGCCTCGGTGGTCGTAATGAAAAACTGTTTTTT.

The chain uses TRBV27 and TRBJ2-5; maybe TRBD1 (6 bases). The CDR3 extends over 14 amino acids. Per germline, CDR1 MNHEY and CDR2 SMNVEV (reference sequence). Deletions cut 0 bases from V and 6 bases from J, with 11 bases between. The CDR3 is CASSLSRGYKTQYF. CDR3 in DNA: TGTGCCAGCAGTTTATCGAGGGGGTACAAGACCCAGTACTTC.

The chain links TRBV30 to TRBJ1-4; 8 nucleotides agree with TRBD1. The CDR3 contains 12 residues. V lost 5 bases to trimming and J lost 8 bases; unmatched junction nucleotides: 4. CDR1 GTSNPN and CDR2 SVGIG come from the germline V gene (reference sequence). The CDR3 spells CAWDRGGEKLFF. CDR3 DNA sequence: TGTGCCTGGGACAGGGGAGGCGAAAAACTGTTTTTT.

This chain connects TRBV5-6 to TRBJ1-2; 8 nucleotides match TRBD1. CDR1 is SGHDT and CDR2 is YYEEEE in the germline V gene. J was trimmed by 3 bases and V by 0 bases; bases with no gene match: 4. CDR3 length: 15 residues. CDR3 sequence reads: CASSLVGQGDYGYTF. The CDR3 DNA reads TGTGCCAGCAGCTTGGTTGGACAGGGCGACTATGGCTACACCTTC.

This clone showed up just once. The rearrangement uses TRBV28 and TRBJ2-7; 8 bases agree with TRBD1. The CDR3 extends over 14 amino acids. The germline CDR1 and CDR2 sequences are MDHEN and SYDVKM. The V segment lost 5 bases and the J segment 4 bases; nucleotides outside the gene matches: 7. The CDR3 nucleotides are TGTGCCAGCAGTCACCCGGACAGGGAATACGAGCAGTACTTC. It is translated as CASSHPDREYEQYF.

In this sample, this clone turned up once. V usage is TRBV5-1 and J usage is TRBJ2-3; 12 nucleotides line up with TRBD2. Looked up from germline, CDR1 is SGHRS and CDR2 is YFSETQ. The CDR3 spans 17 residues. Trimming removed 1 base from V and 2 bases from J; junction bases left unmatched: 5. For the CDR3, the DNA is TGCGCCAGCAGCTTGAGACTAGCGGGAGCAAACACAGATACGCAGTATTTT. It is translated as CASSLRLAGANTDTQYF.

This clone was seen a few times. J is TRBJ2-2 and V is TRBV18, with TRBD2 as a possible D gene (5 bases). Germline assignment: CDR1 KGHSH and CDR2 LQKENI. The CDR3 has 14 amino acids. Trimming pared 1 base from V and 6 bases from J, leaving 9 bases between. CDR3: CASSPLTGSGELFF. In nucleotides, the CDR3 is TGTGCCAGCTCACCACTTACGGGGTCCGGGGAGCTGTTTTTT.

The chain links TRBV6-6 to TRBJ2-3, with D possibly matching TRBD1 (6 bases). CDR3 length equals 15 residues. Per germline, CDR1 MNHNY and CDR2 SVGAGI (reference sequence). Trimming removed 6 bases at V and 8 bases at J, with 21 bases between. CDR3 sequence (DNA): TGTGCCAGCAGGATCACGGACAGTTTGGCCCGTACGCAGTATTTT. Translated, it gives CASRITDSLARTQYF.

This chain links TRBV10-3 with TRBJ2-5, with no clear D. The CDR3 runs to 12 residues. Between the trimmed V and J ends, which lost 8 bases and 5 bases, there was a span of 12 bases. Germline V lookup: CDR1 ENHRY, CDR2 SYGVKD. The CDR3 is CAIGPVAETQYF. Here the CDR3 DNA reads TGTGCCATCGGGCCGGTGGCGGAGACCCAGTACTTC.

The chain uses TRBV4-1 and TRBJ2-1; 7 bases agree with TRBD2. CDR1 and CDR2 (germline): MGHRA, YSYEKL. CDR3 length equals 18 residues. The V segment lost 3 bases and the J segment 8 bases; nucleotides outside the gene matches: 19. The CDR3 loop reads CASSHPKTAGEVVDEQFF. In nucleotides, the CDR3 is TGCGCCAGCAGCCACCCAAAGACGGCGGGGGAAGTGGTCGATGAGCAGTTCTTC.

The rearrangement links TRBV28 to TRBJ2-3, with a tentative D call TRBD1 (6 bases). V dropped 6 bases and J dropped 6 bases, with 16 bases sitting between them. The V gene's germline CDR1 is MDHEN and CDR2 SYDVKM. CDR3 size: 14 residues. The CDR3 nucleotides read TGTGCCAGCAGCCTCGTGGGGGCCTCGGATACGCAGTATTTT. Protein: CASSLVGASDTQYF.

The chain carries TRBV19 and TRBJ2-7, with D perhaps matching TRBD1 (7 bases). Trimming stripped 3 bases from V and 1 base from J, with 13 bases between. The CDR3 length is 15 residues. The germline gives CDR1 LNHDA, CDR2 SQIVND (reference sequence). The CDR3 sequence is CASSIQGGTSYEQYF. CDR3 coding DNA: TGTGCCAGTAGTATCCAGGGGGGAACGTCCTACGAGCAGTACTTC.

The CDR3: CASRFGIRGQKRTEAFF. In nucleotides, the CDR3 is TGTGCCAGCAGGTTTGGTATAAGGGGGCAAAAGCGCACTGAAGCTTTCTTT. V is TRBV2 and J is TRBJ1-1, with TRBD1 matching over 7 bases. V lost 6 bases and J lost 4; bases outside the gene matches: 17. Germline V gene data show CDR1 as SNHLY and CDR2 as FYNNEI. The CDR3 sequence is 17 residues long.

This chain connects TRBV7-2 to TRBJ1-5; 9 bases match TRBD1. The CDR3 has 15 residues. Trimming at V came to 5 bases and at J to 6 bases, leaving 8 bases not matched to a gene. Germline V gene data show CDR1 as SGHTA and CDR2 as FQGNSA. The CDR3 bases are TGTGCCAGCAGCCCGGGGGGGACAGGGAGTCAGCCCCAGCATTTT. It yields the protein CASSPGGTGSQPQHF.

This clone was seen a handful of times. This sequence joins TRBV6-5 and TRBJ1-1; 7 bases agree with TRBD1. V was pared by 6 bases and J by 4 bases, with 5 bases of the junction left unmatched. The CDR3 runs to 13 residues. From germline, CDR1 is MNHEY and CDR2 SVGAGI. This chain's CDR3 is CASSFTGVTEAFF. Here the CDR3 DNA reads TGTGCCAGCAGCTTTACAGGGGTCACTGAAGCTTTCTTT.

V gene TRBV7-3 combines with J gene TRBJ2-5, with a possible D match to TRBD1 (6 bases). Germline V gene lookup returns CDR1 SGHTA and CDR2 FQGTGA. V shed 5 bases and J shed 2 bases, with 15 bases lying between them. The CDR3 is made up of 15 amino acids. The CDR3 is CASSPNGQGQETQYF. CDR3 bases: TGTGCCAGCAGCCCTAATGGCCAGGGGCAAGAGACCCAGTACTTC.

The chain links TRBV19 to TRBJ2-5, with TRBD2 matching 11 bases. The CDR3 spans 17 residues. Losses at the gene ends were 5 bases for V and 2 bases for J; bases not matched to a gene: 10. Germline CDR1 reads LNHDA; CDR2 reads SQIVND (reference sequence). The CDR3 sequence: CASSAVLAGAIQETQYF. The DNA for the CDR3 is TGTGCCAGTAGTGCAGTACTAGCGGGGGCCATACAAGAGACCCAGTACTTC.

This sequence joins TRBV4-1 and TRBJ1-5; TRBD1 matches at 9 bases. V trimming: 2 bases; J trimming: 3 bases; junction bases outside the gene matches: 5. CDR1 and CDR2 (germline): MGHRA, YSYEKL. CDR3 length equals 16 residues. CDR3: CASSQKQGAFNQPQHF. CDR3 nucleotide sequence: TGCGCCAGCAGCCAAAAACAGGGGGCGTTCAATCAGCCCCAGCATTTT.

The CDR3 DNA sequence: TGTGCCAGTAGTCGGGGGTGGATAGGAGAAAAACTGTTTTTT. Translating gives CASSRGWIGEKLFF. V is TRBV19 and J is TRBJ1-4; possible D gene TRBD1, 5 bases. The CDR3 runs 14 residues. CDR1 LNHDA and CDR2 SQIVND come from the germline V gene (reference sequence). The V end lost 5 bases, the J end lost 8 bases, and 15 bases lay between the germline ends.

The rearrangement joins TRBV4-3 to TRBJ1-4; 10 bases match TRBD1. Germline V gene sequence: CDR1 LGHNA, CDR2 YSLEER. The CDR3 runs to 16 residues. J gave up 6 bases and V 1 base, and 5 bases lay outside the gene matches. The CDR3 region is CASSQVRGQGYEKLFF. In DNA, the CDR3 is TGCGCCAGCAGCCAAGTTAGGGGACAGGGGTATGAAAAACTGTTTTTT.

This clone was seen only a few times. CDR3 region: CASSSRQLGTEAFF. In DNA form, the CDR3 reads TGTGCCAGCAGTTCCCGACAGCTTGGCACTGAAGCTTTCTTT. The gene calls are TRBV6-1 and TRBJ1-1; D perhaps matches TRBD1 (5 bases). CDR1 MNHNS and CDR2 SASEGT come from the germline V gene. V was trimmed by 5 bases and J by 4 bases, leaving 14 bases between them. The CDR3 contains 14 residues.

The CDR3, as DNA: TGTGCCAGCAGCTTGGGAGGGAGCTCGATGTCAGGACAGCCCCAGCATTTT. Translating gives CASSLGGSSMSGQPQHF. The chain recombines TRBV7-8 with TRBJ1-5, with D uncertain. Trimming stripped 3 bases from V and 7 bases from J, with 22 bases between. The length of the CDR3 is 17 residues. CDR1 and CDR2 from the germline V gene are SGHVS and FQNEAQ.

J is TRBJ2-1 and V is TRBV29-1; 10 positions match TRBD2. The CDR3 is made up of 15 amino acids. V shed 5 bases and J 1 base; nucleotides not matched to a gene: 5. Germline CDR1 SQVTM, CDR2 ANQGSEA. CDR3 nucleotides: TGCAGCGTTTCATCTAGCGGGAGTTCCTACAATGAGCAGTTCTTC. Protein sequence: CSVSSSGSSYNEQFF.

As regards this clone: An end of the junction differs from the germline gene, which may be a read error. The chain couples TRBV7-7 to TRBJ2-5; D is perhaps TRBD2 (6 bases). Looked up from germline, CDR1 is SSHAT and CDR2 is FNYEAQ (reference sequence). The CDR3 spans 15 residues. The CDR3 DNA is TGTGCTAGCAGCTTAGTGGGAGGAACACAAGAGACCCAGTACTTC. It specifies CASSLVGGTQETQYF.

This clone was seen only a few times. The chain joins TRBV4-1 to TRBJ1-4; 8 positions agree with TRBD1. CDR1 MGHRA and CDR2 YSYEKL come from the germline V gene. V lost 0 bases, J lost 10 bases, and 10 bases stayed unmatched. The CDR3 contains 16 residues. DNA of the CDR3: TGCGCCAGCAGCCAAGACCGTGACAGGGGTAACGGAAAACTGTTTTTT. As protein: CASSQDRDRGNGKLFF.

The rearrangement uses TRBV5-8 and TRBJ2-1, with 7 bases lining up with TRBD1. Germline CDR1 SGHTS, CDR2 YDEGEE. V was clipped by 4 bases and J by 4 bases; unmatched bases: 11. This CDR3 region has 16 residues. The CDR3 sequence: CASSQLRDSLYNEQFF. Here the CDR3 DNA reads TGTGCCAGCAGCCAACTCCGGGACAGCCTATACAATGAGCAGTTCTTC.

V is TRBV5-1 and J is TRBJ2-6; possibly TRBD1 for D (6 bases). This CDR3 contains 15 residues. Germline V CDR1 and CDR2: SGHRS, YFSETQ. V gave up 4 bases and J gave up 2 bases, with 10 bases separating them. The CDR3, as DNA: TGCGCCAGCAGCGAAACAGGGCCTGGGGCCAACGTCCTGACTTTC. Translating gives CASSETGPGANVLTF.